This is a list of T cell receptor beta chains from one sample in a study of shared clonotypes between healthy human individuals. The protocol was immunoSEQ multiplex PCR, while the TCRdb copy is restricted to in-frame clones and leaves out a portion. The sample shows approximately 2.3 million clones, 93% of them seen only once. Source material: naive CD4+ T cells from PBMCs. All receptors come from a young man in good health. Some clones in this sample may be carry-over from other donors' samples. The CDR3 runs from the conserved cysteine through the conserved F or W. Fields, in order: J gene, V gene, D gene, clone size, CDR3 DNA, CDR3 protein. D genes are given only for firm matches. Part of the rows lack a size; the others show once, few, many or a class for expanded clones.

TRBJ2-7	TRBV7-3	.	.	TGTGCCAGCAGCTTAGGGGGGAGTAAGGCCTACGAGCAGTACTTC	CASSLGGSKAYEQYF
TRBJ2-5	TRBV28	TRBD1	.	TGTGCCAGCAGCCCCACAGGGGGGCAAGAGACCCAGTACTTC	CASSPTGGQETQYF
TRBJ2-7	TRBV19	.	.	TGTGCCAGTAGTAGACAGAAGAGCTCCTACGAGCAGTACTTC	CASSRQKSSYEQYF
TRBJ2-1	TRBV18	.	.	TGTGCCAGCTCACCCGAAGGGTTCGCGAGGGGCAATGAGCAGTTCTTC	CASSPEGFARGNEQFF
TRBJ1-2	TRBV7-3	.	.	TGTGCCAGCAGCCCTCATAGGGGATATGGCTACACCTTC	CASSPHRGYGYTF
TRBJ1-4	TRBV4-2	.	.	TGTGCCAGCAGCCAAGATCTCTTGAGACATAATGAAAAACTGTTTTTT	CASSQDLLRHNEKLFF
TRBJ2-5	TRBV18	TRBD2	.	TGTGCCAGCACCACACTAGCGGGAGCCCTTGGGGTTGAGACCCAGTACTTC	CASTTLAGALGVETQYF
TRBJ1-5	TRBV19	.	.	TGTGCCAGTAGTATCTCCGGACAACAAAATCAGCCCCAGCATTTT	CASSISGQQNQPQHF
TRBJ1-5	TRBV28	.	.	TGTGCCAGCAGTGGCGGGGGCAATCAGCCCCAGCATTTT	CASSGGGNQPQHF
TRBJ2-2	TRBV2	.	.	TGTGCCAGCAGGGGGACTGGCTCCCCGACCGGGGAGCTGTTTTTT	CASRGTGSPTGELFF
TRBJ2-7	TRBV5-4	TRBD2	.	TGTGCCAGCAGCCCGTGGGGTGTTTTTGGCGGGGGGAGCTCCTACGAGCAGTACTTC	CASSPWGVFGGGSSYEQYF
TRBJ2-5	TRBV11-2	.	.	TGTGCCAGCAGCTTATTGGCGGGACTGGAGACCCAGTACTTC	CASSLLAGLETQYF
TRBJ2-5	TRBV7-2	.	.	TGTGCCAGCAGCCCCGTTTGGGCCGATGAGACCCAGTACTTC	CASSPVWADETQYF
TRBJ2-2	TRBV12-5	.	.	TGTGCTAGTGGTACGGGACTTCCAACCGGGGAGCTGTTTTTT	CASGTGLPTGELFF
TRBJ2-5	TRBV28	.	.	TGTGCCAGCAGTTTAGGTGGGAACCAGTACTTC	CASSLGGNQYF
TRBJ2-1	TRBV4-3	TRBD2	.	TGCGCCAGCAGCCAAGTATCTAGCGGGAGGGCCGTTGAGCAGTTCTTC	CASSQVSSGRAVEQFF
TRBJ2-3	TRBV4-1	.	once	TGCGCCAGCAGCCAATCCCGGAGGGGGCTTCGCACAGATACGCAGTATTTT	CASSQSRRGLRTDTQYF
TRBJ1-1	TRBV23-1	.	.	TGCGCCAGCAGTCCTACGGTGAACACTGAAGCTTTCTTT	CASSPTVNTEAFF
TRBJ1-2	TRBV5-4	.	.	TGTGCCAGCAGTCCTGGAGGCGGGTATGGCTACACCTTC	CASSPGGGYGYTF
TRBJ1-1	TRBV5-1	.	.	TGCGCCAGCAGCTTTGGTCAGGGTTGGAACACTGAAGCTTTCTTT	CASSFGQGWNTEAFF
TRBJ1-4	TRBV7-9	.	.	TGTGCCAGCAGCCTTGATCCGACCCGCAATGAAAAACTGTTTTTT	CASSLDPTRNEKLFF
TRBJ1-5	TRBV10-3	.	.	TGTGCCATCAGTGACGGGAATCAGCCCCAGCATTTT	CAISDGNQPQHF
TRBJ1-2	TRBV6-6	TRBD1	.	TGTGCCAGCATCCGGCGGACAGGGGAGGACTATGGCTACACCTTC	CASIRRTGEDYGYTF
TRBJ2-7	TRBV6-6	.	once	TGTGCCAGCAGCCGCTGGGGCGAGCAGTACTTC	CASSRWGEQYF
TRBJ1-6	TRBV6-6	.	.	TGTGCCAGCAGTTGGCAAACACAGGGAGGAACCCTCCACTTT	CASSWQTQGGTLHF
TRBJ2-3	TRBV27	TRBD2	once	TGTGCCAGCAGTTTAACGCGGGCGGGAGGGCCCGGAGATACGCAGTATTTT	CASSLTRAGGPGDTQYF
TRBJ1-1	TRBV11-1	.	.	TGTGCCAGCAGTTCCCGGTTGGCCAGGGGCACTGAAGCTTTCTTT	CASSSRLARGTEAFF
TRBJ1-2	TRBV27	TRBD1	.	TGTGCCAGCAGTCCATTAATTCACCGGGACAGCGCGCATTGGGCCTATGGCTACACCTTC	CASSPLIHRDSAHWAYGYTF
TRBJ1-5	TRBV30	.	.	TGTGCCTGGAGTGGCGAGGGCCCTAGCAATCAGCCCCAGCATTTT	CAWSGEGPSNQPQHF
TRBJ2-1	TRBV18	.	.	TGTGCCAGCTCACCGGAGGTTAGGGGCTGGTACAATGAGCAGTTCTTC	CASSPEVRGWYNEQFF
TRBJ2-7	TRBV7-2	TRBD2	.	TGTGCCAGCAGCCCCGGTCGGCAGGGAGGGTACGAGCAGTACTTC	CASSPGRQGGYEQYF
TRBJ2-7	TRBV29-1	TRBD2	.	TGCAGCGTTGGGGGACTAGCGGGGGGCGAGCAGTACTTC	CSVGGLAGGEQYF
TRBJ2-1	TRBV9	TRBD2	.	TGTGCCAGCAGCGTAAGGCTAGCGGCCTACAATGAGCAGTTCTTC	CASSVRLAAYNEQFF
TRBJ2-7	TRBV14	TRBD1	.	TGTGCCAGCAGCCATACCGGGACAGGGCTAACTACTAGGCCCACGAGGCAGTACTTC	CASSHTGTGLTTRPTRQYF
TRBJ1-1	TRBV18	.	once	TGTGCCAGCTCACCCTCGACAGTTTCGAACACTGAAGCTTTCTTT	CASSPSTVSNTEAFF
TRBJ2-2	TRBV5-1	TRBD2	.	TGCGCCAGCAGCTTGCGGGGGGTTTCTGACACCGGGGAGCTGTTTTTT	CASSLRGVSDTGELFF
TRBJ1-1	TRBV7-6	.	.	TGTGCCAGCAGCCCTCCCGGGCCAACCGAAGCTTTCTTT	CASSPPGPTEAFF
TRBJ2-7	TRBV6-1	TRBD2	.	TGTGCCAGCAGTGAAGCTTCGTCGGGACTAGCGGGAGCAAGGGAGCAGTACTTC	CASSEASSGLAGAREQYF
TRBJ2-5	TRBV28	TRBD1	.	TGTGCCAGCACCGACGACAACTTGTTCCGGGACAGGGGGCGATTGAGTGAGACCCAGTACTTC	CASTDDNLFRDRGRLSETQYF
TRBJ1-1	TRBV6-5	TRBD1	.	TGTGCCAGCAGTTACGAGGGGGCGACTGAAGCTTTCTTT	CASSYEGATEAFF
TRBJ2-7	TRBV29-1	TRBD2	.	TGCAGCGTTGCCGGGACTAGCGGGAGGGCCATCCACGAGCAGTACTTC	CSVAGTSGRAIHEQYF
TRBJ2-7	TRBV5-4	TRBD2	.	TGTGCCAGCAGCACACGACTAGCGGGAGCGGCCGAGCAGTACTTC	CASSTRLAGAAEQYF
TRBJ1-5	TRBV28	.	.	TGTGCCAGCCGCATTGGGGGTAACAATCAGCCCCAGCATTTT	CASRIGGNNQPQHF
TRBJ2-7	TRBV27	TRBD2	.	TGTGCCAGCAGTCCACGTCGGCCAGCGGGAGCCTCCGAGCAGTACTTC	CASSPRRPAGASEQYF
TRBJ2-2	TRBV7-2	.	.	TGTGCCAGCAGCCTTCGGTACCTATCCCTTTCCGGGGAGCTGTTTTTT	CASSLRYLSLSGELFF
TRBJ2-7	TRBV5-1	.	.	TGCGCCAGCAGCTTGGTTACAGGTTACGAGCAGTACTTC	CASSLVTGYEQYF
TRBJ2-7	TRBV7-2	TRBD2	.	TGTGCCAGCAGCTCTAGCGGGAGATCCCACTACGAGCAGTACTTC	CASSSSGRSHYEQYF
TRBJ2-7	TRBV15	.	.	TGTGCCACCAGCCTCAAGGACGGCTACGAGCAGTACTTC	CATSLKDGYEQYF
TRBJ2-7	TRBV7-6	TRBD1	.	TGTGCCAGCAGCCGCGGGACAGGGTACGAGCAGTACTTC	CASSRGTGYEQYF
TRBJ2-3	TRBV7-2	TRBD2	once	TGTGCCAGCAGCTTAGGGACTAGCGGTCTCTCAGGGGATACGCAGTATTTT	CASSLGTSGLSGDTQYF
TRBJ1-3	TRBV5-1	TRBD1	.	TGCGCCAGCGCCGGGACAGATGGAAACACCATATATTTT	CASAGTDGNTIYF
TRBJ1-2	TRBV6-1	.	.	TGTGCCAGCAGTGAAGGCGGGGCAGGGCAGGCGTCTGGCTACACCTTC	CASSEGGAGQASGYTF
TRBJ1-5	TRBV18	.	.	TGTGCCAGCTCACCCCTCCTTGATCAGCCCCAGCATTTT	CASSPLLDQPQHF
TRBJ2-3	TRBV19	TRBD1	.	TGTGCCTCCGGACGCCCGCAGGGGGTCCGCACAGATACGCAGTATTTT	CASGRPQGVRTDTQYF
TRBJ2-3	TRBV10-1	.	.	TGCGCCAGCAGTCGGGATAGGACAGATACGCAGTATTTT	CASSRDRTDTQYF